This T cell receptor beta chain was found in a study of beta chain features in type 1 diabetes. As to this clone: The antigen is not known.

The CDR3 sequence is 15 residues long. Germline V gene lookup returns CDR1 SGDLS and CDR2 YYNGEE. V was clipped by 1 base and J by 3 bases, with 10 bases between them. General study points: Patients and controls would share equally any PCR tilt toward shorter templates.

Isolated RNA was reverse transcribed in full, so expressed TCRB transcripts were sequenced. Data came from immunoSEQ multiplex PCR; TCRdb stores just in-frame clones and leaves some out. The sample includes about 110,000 clones, around 40% seen only once; the top ten take over 0.05%. The TCR was taken from a woman younger than 35 in good health. This sequence joins TRBV9 and TRBJ2-2; D might be TRBD2 (7 bases). Sample: stem cell memory CD4+ T cells from blood. This CDR3 is CASSVRGGHTGELFF. CDR3 in DNA: TGTGCCAGCAGCGTACGCGGGGGCCACACCGGGGAGCTGTTTTTT. Full variable domain (missing parts from reference TRBV9 and TRBJ2-2): DSGVTQTPKHLITATGQRVTLRCSPRSGDLSVYWYQQSLDQGLQFLIQYYNGEERAKGNILERFSAQQFPDLHSELNLSSLELGDSALYFCASSVRGGHTGELFFGEGSRLTVL.